The rows below give T cell receptor beta chains drawn from one sample of a study of blood T cell repertoires in COVID-19. Only in-frame clones appear in the TCRdb table, and some are missing; sequencing was by immunoSEQ multiplex PCR. The table lists 100,000 to 150,000 clones, around 87% of them singletons. The sample was peripheral blood. The receptor set was obtained from a human donor in a cohort sampled during active COVID-19. Each CDR3 is given with its conserved first and last residue. D genes are given only for firm matches. Rows may omit the clone size; those that give it use once, few, many or a size class.

CDR3aa: CASSQDRVAGGYEQYF
CDR3nt: TGTGCCAGCAGCCAAGATCGGGTAGCGGGGGGCTACGAGCAGTACTTC
v_gene: TRBV3-1/TRBV3-2
abundance: NA
d_gene: TRBD2
j_gene: TRBJ2-7

CDR3aa: CASSPGSNEQFF
CDR3nt: TGTGCCAGCAGTCCGGGTTCCAATGAGCAGTTCTTC
v_gene: TRBV12-3/TRBV12-4
abundance: NA
d_gene: NA
j_gene: TRBJ2-1

CDR3aa: CTQALAGGNEQFF
CDR3nt: TGCACCCAAGCCCTAGCGGGAGGCAATGAGCAGTTCTTC
v_gene: TRBV29-1
abundance: NA
d_gene: TRBD2
j_gene: TRBJ2-1

CDR3aa: CASSLGREDGYTF
CDR3nt: TGTGCCAGCAGCTTGGGCAGGGAGGATGGCTACACCTTC
v_gene: TRBV5-6
abundance: NA
d_gene: NA
j_gene: TRBJ1-2

CDR3aa: CASSLGAGGFSAGQNNEQFF
CDR3nt: TGCGCCAGCAGCTTGGGGGCCGGGGGTTTCTCTGCGGGCCAAAACAATGAGCAGTTCTTC
v_gene: TRBV5-1
abundance: few
d_gene: NA
j_gene: TRBJ2-1

CDR3aa: CASSVGQGFAQYF
CDR3nt: TGTGCCAGTAGTGTGGGACAGGGGTTTGCGCAGTATTTT
v_gene: TRBV19
abundance: NA
d_gene: TRBD1
j_gene: TRBJ2-3

CDR3aa: CASRKGQGVTEAFF
CDR3nt: TGTGCCAGTAGGAAGGGACAGGGAGTGACTGAAGCTTTCTTT
v_gene: TRBV19
abundance: NA
d_gene: TRBD1
j_gene: TRBJ1-1

CDR3aa: CASSPGTTNTEAFF
CDR3nt: TGTGCCAGCTCACCAGGGACAACGAACACTGAAGCTTTCTTT
v_gene: TRBV18
abundance: NA
d_gene: NA
j_gene: TRBJ1-1

CDR3aa: CASREKQVTSYEQYF
CDR3nt: TGTGCCAGCAGGGAAAAACAGGTTACCTCCTACGAGCAGTACTTC
v_gene: TRBV2
abundance: NA
d_gene: NA
j_gene: TRBJ2-7

CDR3aa: CASGYGTGDTGELFF
CDR3nt: TGCGCCAGCGGATACGGGACAGGGGATACCGGGGAGCTGTTTTTT
v_gene: TRBV5-1
abundance: NA
d_gene: TRBD1
j_gene: TRBJ2-2

CDR3aa: CASSVGGFDTQYF
CDR3nt: TGTGCCAGCAGCGTAGGAGGGTTCGATACGCAGTATTTT
v_gene: TRBV9
abundance: NA
d_gene: NA
j_gene: TRBJ2-3

CDR3aa: CASSSYIPSGHTEAFF
CDR3nt: TGTGCCAGCAGCTCATATATACCCAGTGGCCACACTGAAGCTTTCTTT
v_gene: TRBV11-3
abundance: once
d_gene: NA
j_gene: TRBJ1-1

CDR3aa: CASSESTRGLTKNIQYF
CDR3nt: TGCGCCAGCAGTGAGTCAACCCGGGGACTAACCAAAAACATTCAGTACTTC
v_gene: TRBV10-2
abundance: NA
d_gene: TRBD2
j_gene: TRBJ2-4

CDR3aa: CASTGTVYTDTQYF
CDR3nt: TGTGCCAGCACCGGCACAGTATACACAGATACGCAGTATTTT
v_gene: TRBV28
abundance: NA
d_gene: NA
j_gene: TRBJ2-3

CDR3aa: CAWDRRLAGRTDTQYF
CDR3nt: TGTGCCTGGGACAGGCGACTAGCGGGGAGGACAGATACGCAGTATTTT
v_gene: TRBV30
abundance: NA
d_gene: TRBD2
j_gene: TRBJ2-3

CDR3aa: CASSSYGGSNNEQFF
CDR3nt: TGTGCCAGCAGCTCATACGGGGGGTCCAACAATGAGCAGTTCTTC
v_gene: TRBV7-2
abundance: NA
d_gene: TRBD2
j_gene: TRBJ2-1

CDR3aa: CASSYRTVATNEKLFF
CDR3nt: TGTGCCAGCAGTTACCGAACAGTTGCAACTAATGAAAAACTGTTTTTT
v_gene: TRBV6-5
abundance: NA
d_gene: NA
j_gene: TRBJ1-4

CDR3aa: CASTQGTAYGYTF
CDR3nt: TGTGCCAGCACGCAAGGGACAGCCTATGGCTACACCTTC
v_gene: TRBV7-9
abundance: NA
d_gene: TRBD1
j_gene: TRBJ1-2

CDR3aa: CASSIQGVGEQYF
CDR3nt: TGTGCCAGTAGTATCCAGGGGGTAGGAGAGCAGTACTTC
v_gene: TRBV19
abundance: NA
d_gene: TRBD1
j_gene: TRBJ2-7

CDR3aa: CASSNQGLAGAYEQYF
CDR3nt: TGTGCCAGCAGTAACCAGGGACTAGCGGGGGCCTACGAGCAGTACTTC
v_gene: TRBV6-2/TRBV6-3
abundance: NA
d_gene: TRBD2
j_gene: TRBJ2-7

CDR3aa: CASSPRLGPDTQYF
CDR3nt: TGTGCCAGCAGTCCCCGACTAGGACCAGATACGCAGTATTTT
v_gene: TRBV27
abundance: NA
d_gene: NA
j_gene: TRBJ2-3

CDR3aa: CASSLQGTYEQYF
CDR3nt: TGTGCCAGCAGCTTACAGGGAACCTACGAGCAGTACTTC
v_gene: TRBV12-3/TRBV12-4
abundance: NA
d_gene: NA
j_gene: TRBJ2-7

CDR3aa: CASSLVPGEKLFF
CDR3nt: TGTGCCAGCAGCTTGGTTCCGGGAGAAAAACTGTTTTTT
v_gene: TRBV5-8
abundance: NA
d_gene: NA
j_gene: TRBJ1-4

CDR3aa: CASSLAGQGISEAFF
CDR3nt: TGTGCCAGCTCACTCGCGGGACAGGGTATTAGTGAAGCTTTCTTT
v_gene: TRBV18
abundance: few
d_gene: TRBD1
j_gene: TRBJ1-1

CDR3aa: CASSQNPGLLDTIYF
CDR3nt: TGCGCCAGCAGCCAAAATCCAGGGCTCCTAGACACCATATATTTT
v_gene: TRBV4-1
abundance: NA
d_gene: NA
j_gene: TRBJ1-3

CDR3aa: CASSPRTSGFEQFF
CDR3nt: TGTGCCAGCAGCCCCCGGACTAGCGGTTTTGAGCAGTTCTTC
v_gene: TRBV3-1/TRBV3-2
abundance: few
d_gene: TRBD2
j_gene: TRBJ2-1

CDR3aa: CASSTPGLAGGRGNEQFF
CDR3nt: TGTGCCAGCTCTACTCCGGGACTAGCGGGAGGACGAGGCAATGAGCAGTTCTTC
v_gene: TRBV2
abundance: NA
d_gene: TRBD2
j_gene: TRBJ2-1

CDR3aa: CASSSGTSGYNEQFF
CDR3nt: TGTGCCAGCAGTTCGGGGACTAGCGGCTACAATGAGCAGTTCTTC
v_gene: TRBV6-5
abundance: few
d_gene: TRBD2
j_gene: TRBJ2-1

CDR3aa: CATSRGAKETQYF
CDR3nt: TGTGCCACCAGCAGAGGGGCTAAGGAGACCCAGTACTTC
v_gene: TRBV15
abundance: NA
d_gene: NA
j_gene: TRBJ2-5

CDR3aa: CASRLSFGSHEQFF
CDR3nt: TGTGCCAGCAGGCTATCATTCGGGTCCCATGAGCAGTTCTTC
v_gene: TRBV2
abundance: few
d_gene: NA
j_gene: TRBJ2-1

CDR3aa: CASSQKTTSGNTGELFF
CDR3nt: TGCGCCAGCAGCCAGAAAACCACTAGCGGGAACACCGGGGAGCTGTTTTTT
v_gene: TRBV4-1
abundance: NA
d_gene: TRBD2
j_gene: TRBJ2-2

CDR3aa: CASSSSDSNTGELFF
CDR3nt: TGTGCCAGCAGTTCCTCAGACTCGAACACCGGGGAGCTGTTTTTT
v_gene: TRBV6-5
abundance: NA
d_gene: NA
j_gene: TRBJ2-2

CDR3aa: CASPSPRRRSSYEQYF
CDR3nt: TGTGCCAGCCCCAGCCCCCGCAGGAGGAGCTCCTACGAGCAGTACTTC
v_gene: TRBV6-4
abundance: NA
d_gene: NA
j_gene: TRBJ2-7

CDR3aa: CASSLLGSGRGADTQYF
CDR3nt: TGTGCCAGCAGCTTGTTGGGTAGCGGGAGGGGGGCAGATACGCAGTATTTT
v_gene: TRBV5-6
abundance: NA
d_gene: TRBD2
j_gene: TRBJ2-3

CDR3aa: CARSTGTGGRAEAFF
CDR3nt: TGTGCCAGAAGCACTGGGACAGGGGGCAGGGCTGAAGCTTTCTTT
v_gene: TRBV7-5
abundance: NA
d_gene: NA
j_gene: TRBJ1-1

CDR3aa: CASSFLAGPLDTQYF
CDR3nt: TGTGCCAGCAGCTTTTTAGCGGGACCCCTAGATACGCAGTATTTT
v_gene: TRBV7-2
abundance: NA
d_gene: TRBD2
j_gene: TRBJ2-3

CDR3aa: CASSPPTGGVNTEAFF
CDR3nt: TGTGCCAGCTCACCACCAACAGGGGGCGTGAACACTGAAGCTTTCTTT
v_gene: TRBV18
abundance: NA
d_gene: TRBD1
j_gene: TRBJ1-1

CDR3aa: CASGPAGGSFNEQFF
CDR3nt: TGTGCCAGCGGTCCCGCGGGGGGCTCTTTTAATGAGCAGTTCTTC
v_gene: TRBV6-6
abundance: NA
d_gene: TRBD2
j_gene: TRBJ2-1

CDR3aa: CASSQDRGRVDNQPQHF
CDR3nt: TGCGCCAGCAGCCAAGACAGGGGGCGAGTCGACAATCAGCCCCAGCATTTT
v_gene: TRBV4-1
abundance: NA
d_gene: TRBD1
j_gene: TRBJ1-5

CDR3aa: CASSEVASGGAETQYF
CDR3nt: TGTGCCAGCAGTGAAGTGGCTAGCGGGGGGGCAGAGACCCAGTACTTC
v_gene: TRBV6-1
abundance: once
d_gene: TRBD2
j_gene: TRBJ2-5